These 28 T cell receptor beta chains came from one sample sequenced in a study of identical twins (dated by TCRdb to the mid-2010s). The method behind the library was 5' RACE. Sequencing instrument: Illumina HiSeq 2000. TCRdb took the public reads, trimmed them with fastp at Q25, ran MiXCR for clone calling and kept in-frame beta chains. Each entry merges the rows of one CDR3 protein and shows their most common DNA and genes. This sample lists over 500,000 distinct CDR3 sequences; approximately 22% were detected once. The ten largest clones represent 0.91% of the sample. These same data were also listed under a study on T cells expressing NK-cell markers.

The sample was CD4+ T cells sorted from blood. The receptors come from a woman under 30 in good health.

This clonotype was detected many times. The genes are TRBV29-1 and TRBJ1-5, with D possibly matching TRBD1 (6 bases). CDR3 length equals 13 residues. Deletions cut 4 bases from V and 0 bases from J, with 7 bases between. CDR1 is SQVTM and CDR2 is ANQGSEA in the germline V gene. The CDR3, as DNA: TGCAGCGTTGCGGGACATAGCAATCAGCCCCAGCATTTT. This sequence encodes CSVAGHSNQPQHF. Complete variable domain (other parts from reference TRBV29-1 and TRBJ1-5): SAVISQKPSRDICQRGTSLTIQCQVDSQVTMMFWYRQQPGQSLTLIATANQGSEATYESGFVIDKFPISRPNLTFSTLTVSNMSPEDSSIYLCSVAGHSNQPQHFGDGTRLSIL.

V gene TRBV20-1 combines with J gene TRBJ1-1, with D possibly TRBD1 on 6 matching bases. Germline CDR1 is DFQATT and CDR2 is SNEGSKA (reference sequence). Trimming stripped 0 bases from V and 1 base from J, with 12 bases between. The CDR3 runs to 15 residues. CDR3 nucleotides: TGCAGTGCTAGAGACCCAACAGGGCCGAACACTGAAGCTTTCTTT. Encoded protein: CSARDPTGPNTEAFF.

This clonotype was seen at least ten times. V gene TRBV6-5 combines with J gene TRBJ2-7; TRBD1 matches at 7 bases. This CDR3 is built from 11 residues. V shed 4 bases, J shed 12 bases, and the junction held 6 bases outside the gene matches. Germline V gene data show CDR1 as MNHEY and CDR2 as SVGAGI. CDR3 nucleotide sequence: TGTGCCAGCAGTTCTCTAGGGGGCCTGTACTTC. Protein sequence: CASSSLGGLYF.

The chain has TRBV20-1 and TRBJ1-1, with D possibly being TRBD1 (5 bases). Germline V CDR1 and CDR2: DFQATT, SNEGSKA (reference sequence). The CDR3 has 13 amino acids. The V and J ends lost 3 bases and 3 bases respectively, with 11 bases between them. The CDR3, as DNA: TGCAGTGCTAGGGGCAGGGCGGACACTGAAGCTTTCTTT. It encodes CSARGRADTEAFF.

This clonotype came up a few times. The chain is built from TRBV2 and TRBJ1-2; the D gene is possibly TRBD1 (6 bases). Germline V lookup: CDR1 SNHLY, CDR2 FYNNEI. The V gene lost 6 bases and the J gene lost 8 bases, with 16 bases spanning the gap. The CDR3 spans 13 residues. CDR3 amino acids: CASRPEAGVGYTF. CDR3 coding DNA: TGTGCCAGCAGACCGGAGGCAGGGGTCGGCTACACCTTC.

J is TRBJ2-5 and V is TRBV10-3; 10 nucleotides align to TRBD2. V was clipped by 10 bases and J by 4 bases; unmatched bases: 6. The CDR3 has 13 amino acids. Germline V gene sequence: CDR1 ENHRY, CDR2 SYGVKD. CDR3 sequence: CATLAGGRETQYF. CDR3 nucleotide sequence: TGTGCCACCTTAGCGGGAGGTCGAGAGACCCAGTACTTC.

The J gene is TRBJ2-1, the V gene TRBV9, with TRBD2 identical over 7 bases. The CDR3 extends over 22 amino acids. Per germline, CDR1 SGDLS and CDR2 YYNGEE. Unmatched junction bases numbered 21, after V lost 0 bases and J lost 0 bases. CDR3: CASSVAGWREGPVQSSYNEQFF. CDR3 bases: TGTGCCAGCAGCGTAGCCGGCTGGAGGGAGGGCCCCGTTCAAAGCTCCTACAATGAGCAGTTCTTC.

This clonotype was counted ten times or more. This chain links TRBV12-3 or TRBV12-4 with TRBJ2-1, with 10 bases that match TRBD1. Trimming removed 5 bases from V and 11 bases from J; junction bases left unmatched: 12. The CDR3 is made up of 15 amino acids. CDR3 in amino acids: CASSLGGTGERQQFF. The CDR3 nucleotides are TGTGCCAGCAGTCTCGGGGGGACAGGGGAAAGGCAGCAGTTCTTC.

This chain connects TRBV9 to TRBJ2-7, with 11 bases that match TRBD2. The germline gives CDR1 SGDLS, CDR2 YYNGEE. The V segment lost 3 bases and the J segment 6 bases; nucleotides outside the gene matches: 5. CDR3 length: 14 residues. The DNA for the CDR3 is TGTGCCAGCAGCGCGCTAGCGGGAGGCTCCGAGCAGTACTTC. This gives the protein CASSALAGGSEQYF.

This clonotype occurred many times. The V gene is TRBV12-3 or TRBV12-4, the J gene TRBJ1-1, with D perhaps TRBD1 (5 bases). Trimming took off 3 bases at V and 5 bases at J, with 10 bases between the two ends. The CDR3 contains 13 residues. The CDR3 DNA is TGTGCCAGCAGTTTTCGTGGGGGGACTGAAGCTTTCTTT. This encodes CASSFRGGTEAFF.

CDR3 protein: CSARSSPGLAGGPHEQYF. The CDR3 DNA sequence: TGCAGTGCTAGATCTTCTCCGGGACTAGCGGGGGGGCCTCACGAGCAGTACTTC. The V and J genes are TRBV20-1 and TRBJ2-7, with 16 bases fitting TRBD2. CDR1 is DFQATT, CDR2 SNEGSKA, per germline (reference sequence). V was pared by 2 bases and J by 5 bases, with 12 bases of the junction left unmatched. CDR3 length: 18 residues.

This chain joins TRBV6-1 and TRBJ1-1; a possible D gene is TRBD1 (6 bases). Per the germline V gene, CDR1 is MNHNS and CDR2 is SASEGT. Between the trimmed V and J ends, which lost 8 bases and 0 bases, there was a span of 13 bases. The CDR3 loop spans 14 amino acids. The CDR3 coding sequence is TGTGCCAGCCGGCGGACAGCTTTGAACACTGAAGCTTTCTTT. Amino acid sequence: CASRRTALNTEAFF.

This clonotype was recorded many times. This sequence joins TRBV6-6 and TRBJ2-4, with D perhaps TRBD1 (5 bases). Germline CDR1 and CDR2: MNHNY and SVGAGI (reference sequence). CDR3 size: 13 residues. Between the trimmed V and J ends, which lost 2 bases and 5 bases, there was a span of 7 bases. CDR3 loop: CASSYGAQNIQYF. The DNA for the CDR3 is TGTGCCAGCAGTTACGGGGCGCAAAACATTCAGTACTTC.

The chain recombines TRBV5-1 with TRBJ1-2; possibly TRBD1 for D (6 bases). This CDR3 comprises 14 residues. Germline values: CDR1 SGHRS, CDR2 YFSETQ. Trimming removed 0 bases at V and 8 bases at J, with 14 bases between. This CDR3 is CASSLDMVGGGYTF. CDR3 sequence (DNA): TGCGCCAGCAGCTTGGATATGGTCGGGGGCGGCTACACCTTC.

The sample holds many counts of this clonotype. The rearrangement uses TRBV28 and TRBJ2-4; 7 positions match TRBD2. The CDR3 contains 14 residues. Trimming took 5 bases from V and 5 from J; bases not matched to a gene: 6. The germline CDR1 and CDR2 sequences are MDHEN and SYDVKM. DNA for the CDR3: TGTGCCAGCAGTCCAAGCGGGATGCAAAACATTCAGTACTTC. Amino acid sequence: CASSPSGMQNIQYF.

This clonotype has a handful of counts. V is TRBV5-1 and J is TRBJ1-1; 7 nucleotides align to TRBD1. Unmatched junction bases numbered 9, after V lost 1 base and J lost 3 bases. This CDR3 has 16 residues. CDR1 is SGHRS, CDR2 YFSETQ, per germline. The CDR3 is CASSLQTGMSDTEAFF. The CDR3 nucleotides are TGCGCCAGCAGCTTGCAGACAGGGATGTCGGACACTGAAGCTTTCTTT. Variable domain in full (rest from reference TRBV5-1 and TRBJ1-1): KAGVTQTPRYLIKTRGQQVTLSCSPISGHRSVSWYQQTPGQGLQFLFEYFSETQRNKGNFPGRFSGRQFSNSRSEMNVSTLELGDSALYLCASSLQTGMSDTEAFFGQGTRLTVV.

In its sample, this clonotype was seen many times. The gene calls are TRBV5-1 and TRBJ1-1, with D unclear. Germline CDR1 is SGHRS and CDR2 is YFSETQ. V was cut by 0 bases and J by 2 bases, with 8 bases left in between. This CDR3 is built from 14 residues. CDR3 in amino acids: CASSLVGGNTEAFF. In DNA, the CDR3 is TGCGCCAGCAGCTTGGTCGGCGGAAACACTGAAGCTTTCTTT.

This clonotype was detected only a few times. V is TRBV10-1 and J is TRBJ2-7; perhaps TRBD1 as D (5 bases). The CDR3 is 12 amino acids. Germline V gene lookup returns CDR1 WNHNN and CDR2 SYGVQD (reference sequence). V gave up 4 bases and J gave up 6 bases, with 10 bases separating them. In DNA form, the CDR3 reads TGCGCCAGCAGTGTTGGACAATCCGAGCAGTACTTC. Amino acid sequence: CASSVGQSEQYF.

This clonotype was observed once. The chain uses TRBV3-1 and TRBJ2-5; D ambiguous. The ends were cut back, 1 base at V and 5 bases at J, with 11 bases in the middle. In germline, CDR1 is LGHDT, CDR2 YNNKEL (reference sequence). This CDR3 is 14 amino acids long. The CDR3 DNA reads TGTGCCAGCAGCCAAGGGACCCTTGCTGAGACCCAGTACTTC. This gives the protein CASSQGTLAETQYF.

The rearrangement joins TRBV12-3 or TRBV12-4 to TRBJ2-1; the D is unclear. Trimming removed 0 bases at V and 5 bases at J, with 8 bases between. The CDR3 is 14 amino acids. This CDR3 reads CASSLASWNNEQFF. The DNA for the CDR3 is TGTGCCAGCAGTTTAGCAAGCTGGAACAATGAGCAGTTCTTC.

The chain combines TRBV6-1 with TRBJ1-2, with D perhaps matching TRBD1 (5 bases). The CDR3 has 13 residues. Germline CDR1 and CDR2: MNHNS and SASEGT. V was pared by 5 bases and J by 4 bases, with 11 bases between. CDR3 in amino acids: CASSPHRPYGYTF. In nucleotides, the CDR3 is TGTGCCAGCAGTCCTCACAGGCCCTATGGCTACACCTTC.

CDR3 region: CASSLDGSWVNEQFF. The CDR3, as DNA: TGTGCCAGCAGTTTAGACGGGAGCTGGGTGAATGAGCAGTTCTTC. This sequence joins TRBV12-3 or TRBV12-4 and TRBJ2-1; maybe TRBD2 (6 bases). This CDR3 spans 15 amino acids. Trimming removed 1 base from V and 7 bases from J, with 14 bases in between.

This clonotype was seen more than once but under ten times. The chain has TRBV5-1 and TRBJ1-3; D ambiguous. Germline CDR1 SGHRS, CDR2 YFSETQ. The CDR3 sequence is 16 residues long. V lost 0 bases, J lost 1 base, and 11 bases lay in between. CDR3 region: CASSLEGRLSGNTIYF. As DNA, the CDR3 is TGCGCCAGCAGCTTGGAAGGGAGACTGTCTGGAAACACCATATATTTT.

This clonotype has at least ten counts. The chain carries TRBV20-1 and TRBJ1-3; D unresolved. This CDR3 region has 13 residues. Trimming stripped 6 bases from V and 1 base from J, with 10 bases between. Germline loops: CDR1 DFQATT, CDR2 SNEGSKA (reference sequence). The DNA for the CDR3 is TGCAGTGCACTCTATGAGTCTGGAAACACCATATATTTT. Translation: CSALYESGNTIYF.

This sequence joins TRBV20-1 and TRBJ1-2, with 7 bases fitting TRBD1. The CDR3 has 14 amino acids. The V segment lost 5 bases and the J segment 2 bases; nucleotides outside the gene matches: 8. Germline CDR1 is DFQATT and CDR2 is SNEGSKA (reference sequence). The CDR3 DNA sequence: TGCAGTGCTCAGGGGGGCAGGGGAAACTATGGCTACACCTTC. It yields the protein CSAQGGRGNYGYTF.

In its sample, this clonotype was seen a few times. J is TRBJ1-1 and V is TRBV20-1; D is uncertain. The germline gives CDR1 DFQATT, CDR2 SNEGSKA (reference sequence). The CDR3 runs 14 residues. Trimming took 1 base from V and 1 from J, leaving 10 bases between them. Here the CDR3 DNA reads TGCAGTGCTAGAGCCCAATCTGCGAACACTGAAGCTTTCTTT. It yields the protein CSARAQSANTEAFF.

The chain carries TRBV30 and TRBJ2-7; tentative D call: TRBD2 (6 bases). This CDR3 contains 11 residues. Germline CDR1 GTSNPN, CDR2 SVGIG (reference sequence). V shed 4 bases and J shed 6 bases, with 10 bases lying between them. The CDR3 bases are TGTGCCTGGAATTGGGAGGCCGAGCAGTACTTC. Translation gives CAWNWEAEQYF.

The gene calls are TRBV20-1 and TRBJ2-5; D is unclear. This CDR3 comprises 12 residues. Trimming took 1 base from V and 7 from J, leaving 10 bases between them. Germline CDR1 and CDR2: DFQATT and SNEGSKA (reference sequence). In DNA, the CDR3 is TGCAGTGCTAGAGTTTTGAGTGCGACCCAGTACTTC. It encodes CSARVLSATQYF.